Given below is one T cell receptor beta chain in context. The antigen remains undetermined. The protocol was immunoSEQ multiplex PCR, while the TCRdb copy is restricted to in-frame clones and leaves out a portion. Counted here are tens of thousands of clones, about nine tenths occurring once; the ten biggest clones make up approximately 15%. The data originate from a study of T cell clones after liver transplantation. Study information: At least one year of complete immunosuppression withdrawal without enzymes over twice normal defined tolerance. Study-wide points: Post-transplant time points were not standardized, so conclusions are preliminary.

Germline CDR1 MNHNS, CDR2 SASEGT. Trimming cost V 1 base and J 0 bases, with 13 bases left between them. The CDR3 contains 17 residues. The V and J genes are TRBV6-1 and TRBJ1-5; D not resolved. The origin of this receptor is a human patient who received a liver transplant. Part of the T cell pool may stem from the graft donor. The material was CD8+ T cells from blood, obtained 12 months after liver transplant. CDR3: CASSEGEGWGSNQPQHF. Here the CDR3 DNA reads TGTGCCAGCAGTGAAGGGGAGGGATGGGGTAGCAATCAGCCCCAGCATTTT.